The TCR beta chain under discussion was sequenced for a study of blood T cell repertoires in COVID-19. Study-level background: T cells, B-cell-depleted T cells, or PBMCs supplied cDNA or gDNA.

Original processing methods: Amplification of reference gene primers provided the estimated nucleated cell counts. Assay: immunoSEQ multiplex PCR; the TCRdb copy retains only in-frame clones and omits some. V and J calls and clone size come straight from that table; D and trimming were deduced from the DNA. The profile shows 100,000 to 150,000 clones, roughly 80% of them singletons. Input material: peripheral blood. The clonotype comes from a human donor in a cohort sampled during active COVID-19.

DNA of the CDR3: TGTGCCAGCAGACCAGGGCTGACGAACACTGAAGCTTTCTTT. This sequence encodes CASRPGLTNTEAFF. V gene TRBV28 combines with J gene TRBJ1-1, with D maybe TRBD1 (5 bases). V was cut by 6 bases and J by 1 base, with 12 bases left in between. Germline values: CDR1 MDHEN, CDR2 SYDVKM. This CDR3 comprises 14 residues.